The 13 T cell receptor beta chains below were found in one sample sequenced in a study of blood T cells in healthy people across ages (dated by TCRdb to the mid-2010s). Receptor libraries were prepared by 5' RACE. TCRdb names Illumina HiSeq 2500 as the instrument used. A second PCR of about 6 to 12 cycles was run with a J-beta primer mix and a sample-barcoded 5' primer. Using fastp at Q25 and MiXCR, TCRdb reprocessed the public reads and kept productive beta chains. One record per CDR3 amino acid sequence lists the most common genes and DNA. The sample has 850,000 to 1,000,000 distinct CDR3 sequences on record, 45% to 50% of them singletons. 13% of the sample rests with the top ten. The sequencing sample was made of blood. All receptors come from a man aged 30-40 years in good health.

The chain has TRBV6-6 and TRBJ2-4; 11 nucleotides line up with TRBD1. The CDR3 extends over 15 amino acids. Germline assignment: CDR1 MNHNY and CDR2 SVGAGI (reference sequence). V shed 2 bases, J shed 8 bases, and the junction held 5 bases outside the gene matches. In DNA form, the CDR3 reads TGTGCCAGCAGTTACCTCGGGACAGGGGGGTACATTCAGTACTTC. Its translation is CASSYLGTGGYIQYF.

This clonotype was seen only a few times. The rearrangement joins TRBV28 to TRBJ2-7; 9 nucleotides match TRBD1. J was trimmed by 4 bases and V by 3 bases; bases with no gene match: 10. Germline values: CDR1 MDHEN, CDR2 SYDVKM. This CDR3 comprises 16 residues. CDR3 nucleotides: TGTGCCAGCAGTTTCCCTCCGGGACAGGGTCGGTACGAGCAGTACTTC. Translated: CASSFPPGQGRYEQYF.

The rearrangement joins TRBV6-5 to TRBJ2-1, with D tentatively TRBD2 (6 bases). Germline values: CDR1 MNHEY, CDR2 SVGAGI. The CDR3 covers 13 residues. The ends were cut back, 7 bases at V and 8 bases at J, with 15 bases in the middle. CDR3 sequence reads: CASTLDGSHEQFF. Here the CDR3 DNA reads TGTGCCAGCACCCTGGACGGGAGCCATGAGCAGTTCTTC.

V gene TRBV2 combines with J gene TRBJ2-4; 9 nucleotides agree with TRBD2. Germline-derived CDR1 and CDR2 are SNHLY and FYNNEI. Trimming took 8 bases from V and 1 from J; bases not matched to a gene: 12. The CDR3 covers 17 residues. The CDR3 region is CASDRWESGGAKNIQYF. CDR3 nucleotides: TGTGCCAGCGACCGTTGGGAAAGCGGGGGGGCCAAAAACATTCAGTACTTC.

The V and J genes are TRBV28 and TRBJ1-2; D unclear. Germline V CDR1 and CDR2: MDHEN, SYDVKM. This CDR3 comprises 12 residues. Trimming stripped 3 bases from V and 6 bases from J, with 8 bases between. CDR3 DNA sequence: TGTGCCAGCAGTTTCGGGTTCGATGGCTACACCTTC. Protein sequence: CASSFGFDGYTF.

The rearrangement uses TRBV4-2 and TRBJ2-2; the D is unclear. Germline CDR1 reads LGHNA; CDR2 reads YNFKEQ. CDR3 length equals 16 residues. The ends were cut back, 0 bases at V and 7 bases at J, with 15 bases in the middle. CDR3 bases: TGTGCCAGCAGCCAAGAAGGTGGCAGAATGTACGGGGAGCTGTTTTTT. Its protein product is CASSQEGGRMYGELFF.

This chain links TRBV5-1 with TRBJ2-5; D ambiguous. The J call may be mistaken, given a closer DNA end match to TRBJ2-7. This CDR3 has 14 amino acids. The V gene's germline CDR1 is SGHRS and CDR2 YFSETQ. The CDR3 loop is CASSPYMVADEQYF. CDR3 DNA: TGCGCCAGCAGCCCCTACATGGTGGCGGACGAGCAGTACTTC.

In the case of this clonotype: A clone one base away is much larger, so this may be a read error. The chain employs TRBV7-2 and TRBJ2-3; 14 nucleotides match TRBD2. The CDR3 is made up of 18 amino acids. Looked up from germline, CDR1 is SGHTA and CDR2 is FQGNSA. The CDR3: CASGLGTSGGQITDTQYF. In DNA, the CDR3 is TGTGCCAGCGGCTTAGGGACTAGCGGGGGCCAGATTACAGATACGCAGTATTTT. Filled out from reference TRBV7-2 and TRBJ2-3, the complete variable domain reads GAGVSQSPSNKVTEKGKDVELRCDPISGHTALYWYRQSLGQGLEFLIYFQGNSAPDKSGLPSDRFSAERTGGSVSTLTIQRTQQEDSAVYLCASGLGTSGGQITDTQYFGPGTRLTVL.

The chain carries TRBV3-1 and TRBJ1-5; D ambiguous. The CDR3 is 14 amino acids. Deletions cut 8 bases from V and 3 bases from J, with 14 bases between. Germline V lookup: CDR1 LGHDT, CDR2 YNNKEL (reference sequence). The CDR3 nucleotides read TGTGCCAGCCGCGCAGGAGGGATCAATCAGCCCCAGCATTTT. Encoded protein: CASRAGGINQPQHF.

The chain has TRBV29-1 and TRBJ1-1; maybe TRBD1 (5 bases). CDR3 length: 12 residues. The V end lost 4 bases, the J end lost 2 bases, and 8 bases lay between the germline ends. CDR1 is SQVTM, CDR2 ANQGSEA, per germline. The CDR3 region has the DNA TGCAGCGTTGGGGGGAGCAACACTGAAGCTTTCTTT. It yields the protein CSVGGSNTEAFF.

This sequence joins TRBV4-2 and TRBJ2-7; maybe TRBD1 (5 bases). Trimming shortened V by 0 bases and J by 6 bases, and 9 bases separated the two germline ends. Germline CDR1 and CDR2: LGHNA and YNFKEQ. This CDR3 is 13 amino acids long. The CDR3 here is CASSQDLGPEQYF. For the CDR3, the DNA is TGTGCCAGCAGCCAAGATTTGGGGCCCGAGCAGTACTTC.

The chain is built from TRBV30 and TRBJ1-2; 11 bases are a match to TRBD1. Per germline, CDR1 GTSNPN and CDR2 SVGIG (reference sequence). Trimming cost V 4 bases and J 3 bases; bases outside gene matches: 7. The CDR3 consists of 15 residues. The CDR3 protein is CAWTSDRGQYYGYTF. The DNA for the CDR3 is TGTGCCTGGACTTCGGACAGGGGGCAGTACTATGGCTACACCTTC.

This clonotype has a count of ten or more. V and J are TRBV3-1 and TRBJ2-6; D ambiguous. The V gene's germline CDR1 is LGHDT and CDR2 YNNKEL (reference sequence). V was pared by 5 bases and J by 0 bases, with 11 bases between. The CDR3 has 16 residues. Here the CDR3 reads CASSYTPSSGANVLTF. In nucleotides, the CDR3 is TGTGCCAGCAGCTATACCCCCAGCTCTGGGGCCAACGTCCTGACTTTC.